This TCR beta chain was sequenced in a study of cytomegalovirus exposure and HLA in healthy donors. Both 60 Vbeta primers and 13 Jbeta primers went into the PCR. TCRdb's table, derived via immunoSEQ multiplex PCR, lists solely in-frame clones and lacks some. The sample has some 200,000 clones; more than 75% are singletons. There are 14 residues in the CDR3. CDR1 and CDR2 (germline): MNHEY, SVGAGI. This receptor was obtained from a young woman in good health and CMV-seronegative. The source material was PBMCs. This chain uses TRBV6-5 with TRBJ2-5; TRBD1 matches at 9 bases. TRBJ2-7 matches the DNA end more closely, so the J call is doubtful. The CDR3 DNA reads TGTGCCAGCACCCGGGACAGGGCAGGCTACGAGCAGTACTTC. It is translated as CASTRDRAGYEQYF.